This T cell receptor (beta chain) derives from a study of T cells after somatic rescue of genetic block. The assay was immunoSEQ multiplex PCR, and TCRdb's table has in-frame clones only and misses some. The data contain roughly 70,000 clones, about 90% of them singletons. The V end was cut by 1 base, the J end by 2 bases, with 11 bases between. This CDR3 comprises 15 residues. Germline values: CDR1 SNHLY, CDR2 FYNNEI. The genes are TRBV2 and TRBJ2-5; a possible D gene is TRBD1 (6 bases). The TCR originated in a man aged 35-49 years. The source material was peripheral blood mononuclear cells (PBMCs). The CDR3 spells CASSEGTVKQETQYF. DNA of the CDR3: TGTGCCAGCAGTGAAGGGACAGTAAAGCAAGAGACCCAGTACTTC.